The TCR beta chain described here comes from a study of T-cell reconstitution after alpha-beta-depleted transplantation in children. The V segment lost 6 bases and the J segment 1 base; nucleotides outside the gene matches: 5. Germline V gene lookup returns CDR1 SGHRS and CDR2 YFSETQ. The CDR3 extends over 14 amino acids. During its preparation, the TCRbeta library received unique molecular identifiers. TCRdb itself ran the PCR reads through MiXCR, one entry per CDR3 protein. This repertoire shows 490,000 or so distinct CDR3 sequences, around 12% found once; its top ten account for around 5.6%. Sequencing was performed on PBMCs from the stem cell graft donor, taken from the stem cell graft. J is TRBJ2-3 and V is TRBV5-1, with 7 bases lining up with TRBD2. The sequence was collected from a human donor who donated a stem cell graft to a child with combined immunodeficiency. In nucleotides, the CDR3 is TGCGCCAGCACGGGGGGAGAGCGCACAGATACGCAGTATTTT. Protein: CASTGGERTDTQYF.